The sequence of this TCR beta chain was determined in a study of T cell repertoires in cytomegalovirus infection. Study at large: Evidence of both CMV infection and a matching HLA type came from public TCR beta signatures. General study results and limits: HLA-C-restricted CMV clonotypes gave the most frequent clonotype in two of eight donors.

The CDR3 is 16 residues long. From germline, CDR1 is DFQATT and CDR2 SNEGSKA (reference sequence). V was pared by 6 bases and J by 1 base, with 21 bases between. In TCRdb, the reads were re-called with MiXCR into one record per CDR3 protein. The sample has some 450,000 distinct CDR3 sequences, approximately 30% seen once. This clonotype was counted between two and nine times. No antigen is known for it. V gene TRBV20-1 combines with J gene TRBJ1-2; D remains unclear. Material: PBMCs. The source of this sequence is a human donor in good health (CMV status not recorded). Some clones in this sample may be carry-over from other donors' samples. CDR3 residues: CSAPHPGRPFNYGYTF. CDR3 nucleotide sequence: TGCAGTGCCCCTCATCCCGGGCGCCCATTTAACTATGGCTACACCTTC.